This T cell receptor (beta chain) is drawn from a study of T cell responses to AZD1222 COVID-19 vaccine (dated by TCRdb to about 2021). Context from the whole study: AZD1222 recipients whose second dose came at about 4 weeks and those whose second dose came at about 12 weeks were combined into one group, since spike-specific TCR depth and breadth did not differ between the two schedules. TCR sequencing was performed for 230 to 250 trial participants, of whom about 200 were given two doses of AZD1222 and around 25 were given two doses of MenACWY control vaccine. Trial participants were enrolled by age into subgroups of 18-55, 56-69 and 70-plus years, and around 150, 28 and 57 TCR-sequenced participants, respectively, were included in these subgroups.

Measured from the cysteine to the phenylalanine, the CDR3 is 15 residues long. Only CDR3 DNA is held: 45 bases, read in frame from base 1. For this chain, trimming is 5 bases at the V end and 4 bases at the J end, and the number of junction bases without a gene match is 10. The germline V gene encodes CDR1 SGHRS and CDR2 YFSETQ. The time point label on this specimen signifies: baseline before first vaccination. The vaccinee samples were drawn from two UK trials, COV001 and COV002, one of which was a single-blind randomized controlled phase 2/3 trial testing AZD1222 (ChAdOx1 nCoV-19) in healthy adults. For TCRbeta chain sequencing, PBMC samples were collected from trial participants at day 0 and at day 28 after the second dose. The CDR3 regions of human TCRbeta chains were analyzed by immunosequencing. The paper's processing steps were these. Repertoire TCRs were matched against a reference library of SARS-CoV-2-specific TCRs generated with the MIRA antigen-specificity platform. Breadth was defined as the fraction of unique TCRs that were SARS-CoV-2-associated. Depth was defined as the fraction of total T cells that were SARS-CoV-2-associated. Using the MIRA data, each spike-specific TCR was assigned both to the spike region to which the TCR was reactive and to a CD4 or CD8 class. Log10-transformed breadth and depth values were compared by one-way ANOVA with Sidak's multiple comparisons tests. TCRdb took over this immuneACCESS table, retaining in-frame rearrangements with V and J assigned. Such tables are incomplete; in checked studies, under half of the missing clones stem from an unresolved V gene, and the remainder is unexplained. V, J and clone size are those of that table, while D and trimming were read from the DNA. Counted in this sample were some 140,000 clones; roughly 90% of them appeared once. Jointly, the top ten make up 3% to 3.5% of the sample.

The study at large found these results: Conclusions about previously exposed vaccinees are limited because only a handful of AZD1222 recipients were SARS-CoV-2 seropositive at baseline. Participants were mostly white British and included more females than males, and it was suggested by the authors that clonal diversity may have been underestimated. Nearly half of unique spike-specific TCRs reportedly recognized epitopes outside regions mutated in the B.1.351 and B.1.1.7 variants. No day 14 peak-response samples were available, so repertoires were characterized only after the peak T cell response. After two AZD1222 doses, spike-specific TCR breadth and depth were significantly higher than at day 0 and than in MenACWY recipients. The vaccine-associated CD4 TCRs covered the entire spike protein, and the dominant responses fell in regions 160-218 and 743-854. The 56-69-year group was small, and its depth increase did not reach significance, likely because of low power.

About this clone itself: The clone's antigen remains unknown. Base qualities are not recorded, but no much larger clone differs from it by a single base.

This chain joins TRBV5-1 to TRBJ2-7, and 9 junctional nucleotides match TRBD2. The clonotype comes from an adult in good health. Sequenced material: peripheral blood, taken on day 0 of AZD1222 vaccination. The sequence in DNA is TGCGCCAGCAGTGACGGACTAGCGAAAGGATACGAGCAGTACTTC. This sequence encodes CASSDGLAKGYEQYF.